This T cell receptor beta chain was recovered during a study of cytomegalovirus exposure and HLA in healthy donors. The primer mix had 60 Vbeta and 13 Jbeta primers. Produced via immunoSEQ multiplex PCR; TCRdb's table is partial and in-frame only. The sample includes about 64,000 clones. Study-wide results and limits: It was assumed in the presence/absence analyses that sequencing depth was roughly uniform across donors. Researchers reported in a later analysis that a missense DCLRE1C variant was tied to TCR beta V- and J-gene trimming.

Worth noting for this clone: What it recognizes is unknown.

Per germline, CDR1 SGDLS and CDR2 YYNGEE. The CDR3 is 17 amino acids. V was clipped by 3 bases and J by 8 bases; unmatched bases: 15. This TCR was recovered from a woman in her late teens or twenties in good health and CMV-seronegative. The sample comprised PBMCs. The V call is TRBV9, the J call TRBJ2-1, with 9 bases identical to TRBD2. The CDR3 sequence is CASSARLAALTGYEQFF. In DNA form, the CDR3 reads TGTGCCAGCAGCGCCCGACTAGCGGCCTTGACTGGGTATGAGCAGTTCTTC.